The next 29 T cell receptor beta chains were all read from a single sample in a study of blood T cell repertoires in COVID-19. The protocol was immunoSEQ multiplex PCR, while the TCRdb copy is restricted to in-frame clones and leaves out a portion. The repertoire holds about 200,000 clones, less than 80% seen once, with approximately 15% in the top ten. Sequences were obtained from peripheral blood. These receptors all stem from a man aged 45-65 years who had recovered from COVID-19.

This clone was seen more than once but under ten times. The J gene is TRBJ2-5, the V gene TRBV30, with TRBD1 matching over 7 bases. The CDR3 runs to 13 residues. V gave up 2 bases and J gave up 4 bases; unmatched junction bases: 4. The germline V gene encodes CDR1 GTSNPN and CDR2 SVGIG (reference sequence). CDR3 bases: TGTGCCTGGAGTAGACGACAGGGAGAGACCCAGTACTTC. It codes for CAWSRRQGETQYF.

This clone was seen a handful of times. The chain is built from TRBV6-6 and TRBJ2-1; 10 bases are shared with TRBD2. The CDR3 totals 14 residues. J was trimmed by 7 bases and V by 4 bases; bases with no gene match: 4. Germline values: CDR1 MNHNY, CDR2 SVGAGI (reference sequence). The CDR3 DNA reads TGTGCCAGCAGTTCTAGCGGGAGCCATAATGAGCAGTTCTTC. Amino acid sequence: CASSSSGSHNEQFF.

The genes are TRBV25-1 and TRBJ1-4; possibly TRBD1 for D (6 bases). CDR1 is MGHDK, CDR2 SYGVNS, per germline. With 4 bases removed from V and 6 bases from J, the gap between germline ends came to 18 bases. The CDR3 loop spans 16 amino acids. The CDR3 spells CASSGHRAGWDEKLFF. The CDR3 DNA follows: TGTGCCAGCAGTGGCCACAGGGCAGGCTGGGATGAAAAACTGTTTTTT.

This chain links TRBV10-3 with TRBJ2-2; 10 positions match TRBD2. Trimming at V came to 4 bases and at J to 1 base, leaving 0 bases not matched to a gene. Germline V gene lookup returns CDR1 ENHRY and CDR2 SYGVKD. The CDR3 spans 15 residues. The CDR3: CAISGTSGNTGELFF. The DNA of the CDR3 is TGTGCCATCAGTGGGACTAGCGGGAACACCGGGGAGCTGTTTTTT.

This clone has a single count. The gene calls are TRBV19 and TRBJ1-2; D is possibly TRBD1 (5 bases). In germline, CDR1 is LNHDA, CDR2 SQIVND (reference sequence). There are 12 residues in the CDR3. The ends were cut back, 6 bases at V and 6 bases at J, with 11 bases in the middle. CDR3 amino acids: CASRGGGDGYTF. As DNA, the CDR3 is TGTGCCAGTAGGGGTGGAGGGGATGGCTACACCTTC.

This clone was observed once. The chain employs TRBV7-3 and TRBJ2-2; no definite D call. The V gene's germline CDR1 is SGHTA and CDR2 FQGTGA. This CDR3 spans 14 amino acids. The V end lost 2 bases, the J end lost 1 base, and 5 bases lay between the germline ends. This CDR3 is CASSLLGNTGELFF. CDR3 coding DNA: TGTGCCAGCAGCTTACTCGGGAACACCGGGGAGCTGTTTTTT.

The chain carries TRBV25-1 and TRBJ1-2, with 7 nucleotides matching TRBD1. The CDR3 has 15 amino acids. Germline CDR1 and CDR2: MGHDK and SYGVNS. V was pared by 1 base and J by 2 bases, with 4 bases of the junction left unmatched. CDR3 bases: TGTGCCAGCAGTGAATGGCAGGACAGGAACTATGGCTACACCTTC. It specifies CASSEWQDRNYGYTF.

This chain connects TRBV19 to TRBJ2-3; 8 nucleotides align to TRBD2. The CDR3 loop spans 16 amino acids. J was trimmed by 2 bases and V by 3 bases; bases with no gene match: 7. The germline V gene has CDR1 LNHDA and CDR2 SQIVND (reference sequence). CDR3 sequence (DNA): TGTGCCAGTAGTATCGGTAGCGGGAAGATCACAGATACGCAGTATTTT. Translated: CASSIGSGKITDTQYF.

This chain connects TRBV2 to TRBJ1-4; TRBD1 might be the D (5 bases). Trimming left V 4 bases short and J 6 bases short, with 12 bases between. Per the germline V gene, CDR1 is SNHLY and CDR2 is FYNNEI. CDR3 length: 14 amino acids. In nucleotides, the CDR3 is TGTGCCAGCAGTGCTCCAGGGTTGGATGAAAAACTGTTTTTT. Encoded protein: CASSAPGLDEKLFF.

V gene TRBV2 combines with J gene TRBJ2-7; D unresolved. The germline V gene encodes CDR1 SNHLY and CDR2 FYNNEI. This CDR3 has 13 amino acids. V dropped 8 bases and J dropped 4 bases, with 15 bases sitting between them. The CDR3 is CASVYEAGYEQYF. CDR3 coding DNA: TGTGCCAGCGTTTACGAGGCTGGGTACGAGCAGTACTTC.

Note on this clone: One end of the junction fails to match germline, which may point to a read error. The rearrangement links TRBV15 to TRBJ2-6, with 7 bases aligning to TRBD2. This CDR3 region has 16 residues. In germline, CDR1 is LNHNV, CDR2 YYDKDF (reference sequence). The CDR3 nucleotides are TGTGCCACCAGCAGAGATTATATTCGGGGGGTCAACGTCCTGACTTTC. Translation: CATSRDYIRGVNVLTF.

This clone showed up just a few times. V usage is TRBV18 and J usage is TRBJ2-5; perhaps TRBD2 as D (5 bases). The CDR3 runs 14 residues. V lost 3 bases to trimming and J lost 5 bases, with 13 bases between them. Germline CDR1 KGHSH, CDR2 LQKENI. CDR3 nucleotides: TGTGCCAGCTCACCCGCACGGGGTAGGGAGACCCAGTACTTC. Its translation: CASSPARGRETQYF.

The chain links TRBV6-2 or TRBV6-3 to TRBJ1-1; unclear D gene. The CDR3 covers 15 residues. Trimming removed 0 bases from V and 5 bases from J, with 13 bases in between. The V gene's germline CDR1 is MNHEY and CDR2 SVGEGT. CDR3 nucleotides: TGTGCCAGCAGTTACTCCGGGTTTCGAAGGACTGAAGCTTTCTTT. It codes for CASSYSGFRRTEAFF.

Here the CDR3 reads CASSGTGGAYGYTF. DNA of the CDR3: TGTGCCAGCAGCGGGACAGGGGGCGCCTATGGCTACACCTTC. The gene calls are TRBV6-5 and TRBJ1-2, with TRBD1 matching 12 bases. J gave up 4 bases and V 6 bases, and 3 bases lay outside the gene matches. The V gene's germline CDR1 is MNHEY and CDR2 SVGAGI. This CDR3 has 14 amino acids.

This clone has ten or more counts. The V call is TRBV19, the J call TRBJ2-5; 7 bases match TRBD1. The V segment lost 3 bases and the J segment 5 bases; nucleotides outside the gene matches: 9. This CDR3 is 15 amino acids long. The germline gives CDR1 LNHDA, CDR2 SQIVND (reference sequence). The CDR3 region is CASSMPRGTSETQYF. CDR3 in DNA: TGTGCCAGTAGTATGCCCAGGGGGACGTCGGAGACCCAGTACTTC.

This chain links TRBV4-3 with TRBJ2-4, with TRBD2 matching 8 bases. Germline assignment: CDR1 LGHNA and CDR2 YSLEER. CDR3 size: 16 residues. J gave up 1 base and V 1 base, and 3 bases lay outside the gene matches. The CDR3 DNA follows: TGCGCCAGCAGCCAAGCGACTAGCGAGGCCAAAAACATTCAGTACTTC. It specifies CASSQATSEAKNIQYF.

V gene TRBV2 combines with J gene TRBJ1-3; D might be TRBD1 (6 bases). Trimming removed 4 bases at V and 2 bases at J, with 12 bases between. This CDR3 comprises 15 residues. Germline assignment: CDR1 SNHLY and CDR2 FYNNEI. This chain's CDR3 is CASSVQGVAGNTIYF. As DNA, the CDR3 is TGTGCCAGCAGTGTACAGGGAGTCGCTGGAAACACCATATATTTT. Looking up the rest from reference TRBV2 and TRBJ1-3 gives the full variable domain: EPEVTQTPSHQVTQMGQEVILRCVPISNHLYFYWYRQILGQKVEFLVSFYNNEISEKSEIFDDQFSVERPDGSNFTLKIRSTKLEDSAMYFCASSVQGVAGNTIYFGEGSWLTVV.

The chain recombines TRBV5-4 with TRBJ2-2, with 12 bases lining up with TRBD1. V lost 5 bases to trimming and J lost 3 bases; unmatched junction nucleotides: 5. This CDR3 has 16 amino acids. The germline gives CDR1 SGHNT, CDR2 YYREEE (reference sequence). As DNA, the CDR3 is TGTGCCAGCAGTTGGGACAGGGGGCTTTACACCGGGGAGCTGTTTTTT. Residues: CASSWDRGLYTGELFF. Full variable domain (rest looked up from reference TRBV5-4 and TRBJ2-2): ETGVTQSPTHLIKTRGQQVTLRCSSQSGHNTVSWYQQALGQGPQFIFQYYREEENGRGNFPPRFSGLQFPNYSSELNVNALELDDSALYLCASSWDRGLYTGELFFGEGSRLTVL.

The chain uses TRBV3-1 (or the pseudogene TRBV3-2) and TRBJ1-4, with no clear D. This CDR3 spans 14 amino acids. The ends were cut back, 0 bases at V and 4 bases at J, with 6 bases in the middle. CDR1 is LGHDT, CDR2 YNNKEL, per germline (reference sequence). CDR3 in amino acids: CASSQDPSNEKLFF. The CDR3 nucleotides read TGTGCCAGCAGCCAAGATCCCAGTAATGAAAAACTGTTTTTT.

The CDR3 DNA reads TGTGCCAGCAGTCCCCGGGACAGGGGTCCCTATGGCTACACCTTC. Its protein product is CASSPRDRGPYGYTF. The V call is TRBV27, the J call TRBJ1-2, with TRBD1 identical over 10 bases. J lost 4 bases, V lost 5 bases, and 7 bases had no gene match. This CDR3 has 15 amino acids. CDR1 is MNHEY, CDR2 SMNVEV, per germline (reference sequence).

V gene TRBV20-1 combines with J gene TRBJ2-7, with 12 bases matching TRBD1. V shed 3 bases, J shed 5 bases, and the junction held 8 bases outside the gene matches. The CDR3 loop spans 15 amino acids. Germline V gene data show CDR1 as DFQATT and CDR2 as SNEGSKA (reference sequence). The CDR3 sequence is CSASTGTGGDHEQYF. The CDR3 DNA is TGCAGTGCTAGTACTGGGACAGGGGGCGACCACGAGCAGTACTTC.

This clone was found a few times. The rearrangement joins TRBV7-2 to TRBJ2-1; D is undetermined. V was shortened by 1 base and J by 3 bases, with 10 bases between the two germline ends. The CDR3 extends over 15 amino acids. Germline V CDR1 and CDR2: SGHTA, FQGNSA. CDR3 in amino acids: CASSLVGYDYNEQFF. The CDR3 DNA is TGTGCCAGCAGCTTAGTCGGTTACGACTACAATGAGCAGTTCTTC.

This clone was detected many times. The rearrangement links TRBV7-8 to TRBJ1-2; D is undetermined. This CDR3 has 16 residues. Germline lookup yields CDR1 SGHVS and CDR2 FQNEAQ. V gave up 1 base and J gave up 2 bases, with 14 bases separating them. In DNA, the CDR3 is TGTGCCAGCAGCTTAGAAGGGCGGGCCAAAAACTATGGCTACACCTTC. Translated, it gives CASSLEGRAKNYGYTF.

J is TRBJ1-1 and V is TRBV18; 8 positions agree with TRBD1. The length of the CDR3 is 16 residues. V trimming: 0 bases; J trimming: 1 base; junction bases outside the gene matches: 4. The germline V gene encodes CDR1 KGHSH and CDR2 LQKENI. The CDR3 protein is CASSPPNRGGNTEAFF. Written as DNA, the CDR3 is TGTGCCAGCTCACCACCCAACAGGGGGGGGAACACTGAAGCTTTCTTT.

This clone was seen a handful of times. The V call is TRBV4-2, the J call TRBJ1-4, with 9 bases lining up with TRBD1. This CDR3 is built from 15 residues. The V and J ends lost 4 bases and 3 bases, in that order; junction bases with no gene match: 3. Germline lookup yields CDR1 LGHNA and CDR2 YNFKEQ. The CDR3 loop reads CASSLTGGSNEKLFF. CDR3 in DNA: TGTGCCAGCAGCCTTACAGGGGGCTCTAATGAAAAACTGTTTTTT.

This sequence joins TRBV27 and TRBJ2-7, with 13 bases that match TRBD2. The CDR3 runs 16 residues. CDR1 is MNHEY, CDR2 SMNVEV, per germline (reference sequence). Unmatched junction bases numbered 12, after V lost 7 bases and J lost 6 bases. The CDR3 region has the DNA TGTGCCAGCAAAAAGCCCGGGACTAGCGGGATAGGCGAGCAGTACTTC. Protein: CASKKPGTSGIGEQYF.

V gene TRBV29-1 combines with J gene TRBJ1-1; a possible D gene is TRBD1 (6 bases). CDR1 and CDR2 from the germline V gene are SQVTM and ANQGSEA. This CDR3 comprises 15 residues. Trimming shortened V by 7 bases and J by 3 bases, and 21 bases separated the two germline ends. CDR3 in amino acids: CSGTPYRVGHTEAFF. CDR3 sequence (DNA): TGCAGCGGAACACCTTACAGGGTCGGTCACACTGAAGCTTTCTTT.

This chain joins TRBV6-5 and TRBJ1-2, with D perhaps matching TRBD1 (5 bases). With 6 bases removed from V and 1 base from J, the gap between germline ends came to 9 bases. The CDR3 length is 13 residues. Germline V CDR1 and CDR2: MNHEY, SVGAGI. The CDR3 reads CASRDTNNYGYTF. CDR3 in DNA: TGTGCCAGCAGGGACACCAATAACTATGGCTACACCTTC.

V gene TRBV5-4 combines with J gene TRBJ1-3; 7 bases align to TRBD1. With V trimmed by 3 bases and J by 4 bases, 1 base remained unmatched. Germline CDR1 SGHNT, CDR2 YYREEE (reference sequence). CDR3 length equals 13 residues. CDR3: CASSSTGGNTIYF. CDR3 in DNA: TGTGCCAGCAGCTCGACAGGGGGAAACACCATATATTTT. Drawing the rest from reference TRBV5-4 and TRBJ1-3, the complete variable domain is ETGVTQSPTHLIKTRGQQVTLRCSSQSGHNTVSWYQQALGQGPQFIFQYYREEENGRGNFPPRFSGLQFPNYSSELNVNALELDDSALYLCASSSTGGNTIYFGEGSWLTVV.